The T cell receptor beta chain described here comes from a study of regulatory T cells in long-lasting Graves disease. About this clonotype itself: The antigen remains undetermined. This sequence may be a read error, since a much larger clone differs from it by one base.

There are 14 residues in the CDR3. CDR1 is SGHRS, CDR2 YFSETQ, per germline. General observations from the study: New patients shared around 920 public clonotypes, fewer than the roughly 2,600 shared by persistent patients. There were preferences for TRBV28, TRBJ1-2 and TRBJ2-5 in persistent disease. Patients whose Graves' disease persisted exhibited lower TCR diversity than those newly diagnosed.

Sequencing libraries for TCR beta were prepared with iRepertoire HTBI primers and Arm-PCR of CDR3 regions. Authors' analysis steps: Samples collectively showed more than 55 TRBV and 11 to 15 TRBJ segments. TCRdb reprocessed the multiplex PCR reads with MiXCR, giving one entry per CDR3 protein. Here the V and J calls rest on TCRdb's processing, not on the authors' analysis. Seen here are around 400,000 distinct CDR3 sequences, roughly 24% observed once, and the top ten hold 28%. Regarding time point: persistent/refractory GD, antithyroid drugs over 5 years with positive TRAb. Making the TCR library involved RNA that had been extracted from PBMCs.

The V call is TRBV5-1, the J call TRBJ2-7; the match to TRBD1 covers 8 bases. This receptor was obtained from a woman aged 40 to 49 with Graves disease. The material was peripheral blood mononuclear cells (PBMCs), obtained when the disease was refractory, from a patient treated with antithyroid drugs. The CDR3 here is CASSTDREVDEQCF. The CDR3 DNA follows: TGCGCCAGCAGCACGGACAGGGAGGTCGACGAGCAGTGCTTC.